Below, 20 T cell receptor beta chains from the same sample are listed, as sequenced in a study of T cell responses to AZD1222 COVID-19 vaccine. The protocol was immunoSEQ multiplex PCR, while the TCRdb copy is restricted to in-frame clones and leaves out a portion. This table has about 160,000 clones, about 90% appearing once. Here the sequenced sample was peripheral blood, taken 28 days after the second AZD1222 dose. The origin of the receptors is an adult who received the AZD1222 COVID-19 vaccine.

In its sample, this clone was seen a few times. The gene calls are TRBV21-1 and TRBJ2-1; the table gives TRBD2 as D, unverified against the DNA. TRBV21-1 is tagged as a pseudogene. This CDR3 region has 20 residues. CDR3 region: CASSTLKLEGPQRNHNEQFF. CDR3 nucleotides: TGTGCCAGCAGCACCCTCAAGTTGGAGGGGCCCCAGCGGAATCACAATGAGCAGTTCTTC.

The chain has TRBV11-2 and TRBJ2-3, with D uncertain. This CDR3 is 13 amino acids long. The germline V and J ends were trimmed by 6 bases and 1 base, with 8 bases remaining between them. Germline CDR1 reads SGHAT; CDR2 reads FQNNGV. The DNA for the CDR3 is TGTGCCAGCAGAGTCCGGGGCACAGATACGCAGTATTTT. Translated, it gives CASRVRGTDTQYF. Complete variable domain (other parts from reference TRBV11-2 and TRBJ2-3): EAGVAQSPRYKIIEKRQSVAFWCNPISGHATLYWYQQILGQGPKLLIQFQNNGVVDDSQLPKDRFSAERLKGVDSTLKIQPAKLEDSAVYLCASRVRGTDTQYFGPGTRLTVL.

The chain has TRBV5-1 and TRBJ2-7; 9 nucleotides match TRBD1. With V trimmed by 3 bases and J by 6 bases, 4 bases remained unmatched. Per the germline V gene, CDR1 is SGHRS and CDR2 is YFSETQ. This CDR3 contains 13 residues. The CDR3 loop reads CASSSQGASEQYF. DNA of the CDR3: TGCGCCAGCAGCTCACAGGGGGCTAGCGAGCAGTACTTC.

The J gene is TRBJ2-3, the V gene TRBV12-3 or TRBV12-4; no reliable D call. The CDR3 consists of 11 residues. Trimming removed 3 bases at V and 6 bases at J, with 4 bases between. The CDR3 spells CASSFSDTQYF. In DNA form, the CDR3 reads TGTGCCAGCAGTTTTAGTGATACGCAGTATTTT.

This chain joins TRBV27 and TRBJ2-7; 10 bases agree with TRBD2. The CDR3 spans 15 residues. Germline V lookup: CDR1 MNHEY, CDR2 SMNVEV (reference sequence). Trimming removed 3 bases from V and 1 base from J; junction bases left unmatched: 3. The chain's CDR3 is CASSFGLADSYEQYF. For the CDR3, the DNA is TGTGCCAGCAGTTTTGGACTAGCGGATTCCTACGAGCAGTACTTC.

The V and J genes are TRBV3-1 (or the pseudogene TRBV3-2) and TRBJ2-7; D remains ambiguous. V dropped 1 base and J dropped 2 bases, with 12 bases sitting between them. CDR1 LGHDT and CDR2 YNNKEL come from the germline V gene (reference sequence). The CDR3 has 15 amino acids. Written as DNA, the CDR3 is TGTGCCAGCAGCCAAGCGGACCTAACCCCCTACGAGCAGTACTTC. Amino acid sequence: CASSQADLTPYEQYF.

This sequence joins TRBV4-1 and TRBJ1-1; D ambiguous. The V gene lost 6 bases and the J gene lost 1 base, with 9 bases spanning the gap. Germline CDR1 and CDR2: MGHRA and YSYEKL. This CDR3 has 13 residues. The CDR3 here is CASSTSRNTEAFF. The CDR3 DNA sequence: TGCGCCAGCAGTACAAGTAGGAACACTGAAGCTTTCTTT.

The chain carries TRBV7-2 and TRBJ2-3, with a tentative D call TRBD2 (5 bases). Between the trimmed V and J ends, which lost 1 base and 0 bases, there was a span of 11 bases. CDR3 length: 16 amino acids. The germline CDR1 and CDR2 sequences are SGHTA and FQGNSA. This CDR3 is CASSLDADFSTDTQYF. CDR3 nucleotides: TGTGCCAGCAGCTTAGACGCGGACTTTAGCACAGATACGCAGTATTTT.

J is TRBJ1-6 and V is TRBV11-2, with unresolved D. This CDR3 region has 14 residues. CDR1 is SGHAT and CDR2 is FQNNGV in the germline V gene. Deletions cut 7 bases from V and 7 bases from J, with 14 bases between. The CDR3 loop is CASTPSAGNSPLHF. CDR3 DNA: TGTGCCAGCACCCCAAGTGCGGGGAATTCACCCCTCCACTTT.

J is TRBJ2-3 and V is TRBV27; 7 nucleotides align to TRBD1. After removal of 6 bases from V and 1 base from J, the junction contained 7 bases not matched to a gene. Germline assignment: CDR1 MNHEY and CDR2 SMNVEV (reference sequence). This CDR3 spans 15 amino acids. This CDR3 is CASSKYRGGTDTQYF. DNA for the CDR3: TGTGCCAGCAGCAAATACAGGGGAGGCACAGATACGCAGTATTTT.

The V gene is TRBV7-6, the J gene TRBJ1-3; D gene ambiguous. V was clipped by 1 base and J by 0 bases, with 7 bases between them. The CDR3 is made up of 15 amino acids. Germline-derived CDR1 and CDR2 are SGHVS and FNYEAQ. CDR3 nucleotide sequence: TGTGCCAGCAGCTTAGGGCCCAGCTCTGGAAACACCATATATTTT. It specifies CASSLGPSSGNTIYF.

The DNA for the CDR3 is TGTGCCTGGGGGGCCGGACTAGGGAGGTACCAAGAGACCCAGTACTTC. Protein: CAWGAGLGRYQETQYF. The genes are TRBV30 and TRBJ2-5; 7 bases match TRBD2. Germline V CDR1 and CDR2: GTSNPN, SVGIG (reference sequence). This CDR3 comprises 16 residues. The V segment lost 5 bases and the J segment 0 bases; nucleotides outside the gene matches: 12.

The chain's CDR3 is CASSRGGRAGKLYNEQFF. The CDR3 bases are TGTGCCAGCAGTCGGGGGGGGCGAGCGGGTAAACTTTACAATGAGCAGTTCTTC. This chain uses TRBV27 with TRBJ2-1; 8 nucleotides match TRBD2. The V and J ends lost 5 bases and 4 bases, in that order; junction bases with no gene match: 16. The CDR3 loop spans 18 amino acids. In germline, CDR1 is MNHEY, CDR2 SMNVEV (reference sequence).

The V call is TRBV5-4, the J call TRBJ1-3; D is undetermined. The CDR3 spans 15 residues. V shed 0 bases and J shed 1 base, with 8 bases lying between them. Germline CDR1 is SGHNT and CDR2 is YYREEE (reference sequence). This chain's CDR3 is CASSLDSFSGNTIYF. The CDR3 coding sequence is TGTGCCAGCAGCTTGGACAGCTTTTCTGGAAACACCATATATTTT.

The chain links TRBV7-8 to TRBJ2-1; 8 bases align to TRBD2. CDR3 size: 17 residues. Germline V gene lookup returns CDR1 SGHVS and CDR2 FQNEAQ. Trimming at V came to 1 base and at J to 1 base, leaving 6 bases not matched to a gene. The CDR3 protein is CASSLERLAPSYNEQFF. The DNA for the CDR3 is TGTGCCAGCAGCTTAGAAAGACTAGCGCCATCCTACAATGAGCAGTTCTTC.

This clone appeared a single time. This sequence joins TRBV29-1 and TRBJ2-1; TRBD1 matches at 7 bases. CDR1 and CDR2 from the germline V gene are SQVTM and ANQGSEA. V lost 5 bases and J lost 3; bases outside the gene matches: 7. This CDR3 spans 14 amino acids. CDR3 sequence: CSVSPWDSYNEQFF. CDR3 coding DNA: TGCAGCGTTTCTCCTTGGGACAGCTACAATGAGCAGTTCTTC.

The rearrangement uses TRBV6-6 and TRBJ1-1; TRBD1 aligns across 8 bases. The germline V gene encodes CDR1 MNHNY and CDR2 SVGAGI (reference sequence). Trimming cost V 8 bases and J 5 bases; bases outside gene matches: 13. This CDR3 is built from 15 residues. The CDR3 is CASGRSLRGLTEAFF. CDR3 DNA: TGTGCCAGCGGACGATCCCTCAGGGGGCTTACTGAAGCTTTCTTT.

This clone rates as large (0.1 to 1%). CDR3 amino acids: CASSLGAARPSQPQETQYF. The CDR3 region has the DNA TGTGCCAGCAGCTTAGGGGCAGCTCGGCCCAGCCAACCGCAAGAGACCCAGTACTTC. The chain links TRBV11-2 to TRBJ2-5; D is undetermined. The CDR3 has 19 residues. Germline CDR1 reads SGHAT; CDR2 reads FQNNGV. The V and J ends lost 1 base and 2 bases respectively, with 23 bases between them.

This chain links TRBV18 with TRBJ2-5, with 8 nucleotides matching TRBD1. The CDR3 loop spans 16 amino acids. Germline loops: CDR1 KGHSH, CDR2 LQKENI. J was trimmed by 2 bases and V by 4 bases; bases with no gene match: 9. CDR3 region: CASSLTPGQGQETQYF. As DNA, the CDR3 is TGTGCCAGCTCACTGACTCCCGGACAGGGACAAGAGACCCAGTACTTC.

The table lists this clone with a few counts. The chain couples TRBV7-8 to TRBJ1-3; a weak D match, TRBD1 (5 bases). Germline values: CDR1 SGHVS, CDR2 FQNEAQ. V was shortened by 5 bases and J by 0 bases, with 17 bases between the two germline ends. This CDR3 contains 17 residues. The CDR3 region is CASSRRLGRNSGNTIYF. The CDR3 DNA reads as TGTGCCAGCAGCCGTAGGCTGGGACGCAACTCTGGAAACACCATATATTTT.